This is a list of T cell receptor beta chains from one sample in a study of cytomegalovirus exposure and HLA in healthy donors. Clones were sequenced by immunoSEQ multiplex PCR, and TCRdb holds only the in-frame ones, with some missing. This sample yields 150,000 or so clones, of which roughly 80% are seen a single time; about 13% belongs to the top ten. Sequencing input: PBMCs. The receptors were sampled from a man aged 40-49 years in good health and CMV-seropositive. The CDR3 runs from the conserved cysteine through the conserved F or W. Fields, in order: CDR3 DNA, CDR3 protein, D gene, V gene, J gene, clone size, CDR3 length. The D gene is left open where the match is weak. Clone size, where shown, is once, few, many, or a class for clones that have expanded.

TGTGCCACCAGACAGACTTTCACAACCTACGAGCAGTACTTC	CATRQTFTTYEQYF	.	TRBV19	TRBJ2-7	.	14
TGTGCCAGCAGCTGGGGACTAGCGGGAGACAATGAGCAGTTCTTC	CASSWGLAGDNEQFF	TRBD2	TRBV5-4	TRBJ2-1	.	15
TGTGCCAGCAGCGTAGGGGGGACAGGCGGCGAGCAGTACTTC	CASSVGGTGGEQYF	TRBD1	TRBV9	TRBJ2-7	.	14
TGTGCCAGCAGTGAGAGGACTAGCGGGAGCTACGAGCAGTACTTC	CASSERTSGSYEQYF	TRBD2	TRBV2	TRBJ2-7	few	15
TGTGCCAGCAGCCCCTGGGCTAGCGGGAGGCAGAGTTCCTACGAGCAGTACTTC	CASSPWASGRQSSYEQYF	TRBD2	TRBV5-4	TRBJ2-7	.	18
TGCAGCGTTGAAAGGTGGCAGGGTGGGAACATTCAGTACTTC	CSVERWQGGNIQYF	.	TRBV29-1	TRBJ2-4	.	14
TGTGCCATCCGGAGTCCCGGGACAGGGATTTGGTACTTC	CAIRSPGTGIWYF	TRBD1	TRBV7-9	TRBJ2-7	.	13
TGCGCCAGCAGCTCGTTGGCTAGCGGGACCGAGCAGTACTTC	CASSSLASGTEQYF	TRBD2	TRBV5-1	TRBJ2-7	.	14
TGTGCCAGTACACCGGGACTAGTTGCCTACGAGCAGTACTTC	CASTPGLVAYEQYF	TRBD2	TRBV6-5	TRBJ2-7	.	14
TGTGCCAGCAGTCCTGTTTCCGGGGCCAACGTCCTGACTTTC	CASSPVSGANVLTF	.	TRBV6-5	TRBJ2-6	.	14
TGCAGCGTCCCGGGACATGCTAACTATGGCTACACCTTC	CSVPGHANYGYTF	.	TRBV29-1	TRBJ1-2	.	13
TGTGCCAGTAGCTCCTTCCGGGCGGGAGGACGAGAGCTGTTTTTT	CASSSFRAGGRELFF	TRBD2	TRBV19	TRBJ2-2	.	15
TGTGCCAGCAGTTCAAGCGGGGGGCGGCGGACTGAAGCTTTCTTT	CASSSSGGRRTEAFF	.	TRBV27	TRBJ1-1	.	15
TGCAGCGTTGAAGCTCAAAGGGGGTCAGGGGAGACCCAGTACTTC	CSVEAQRGSGETQYF	.	TRBV29-1	TRBJ2-5	.	15
TGCAGCGTTTCTTCGTCGGGAGTGAACTCAGATACGCAGTATTTT	CSVSSSGVNSDTQYF	.	TRBV29-1	TRBJ2-3	.	15
TGCGCCAGCAGCCCCAGACGGGTGAACACTGAAGCTTTCTTT	CASSPRRVNTEAFF	.	TRBV4-1	TRBJ1-1	.	14
TGTGCCAGCAGTCCTCTAGCGGGAGTGCCAGGGAGGGATACGCAGTATTTT	CASSPLAGVPGRDTQYF	TRBD2	TRBV6-4	TRBJ2-3	few	17
TGTGCTAGTGGACTGAGGGAAGACAATGAGCAGTTCTTC	CASGLREDNEQFF	.	TRBV12-5	TRBJ2-1	.	13
TGTGCCAGCTCACCGGGACTGTCGAATGAAAAACTGTTTTTT	CASSPGLSNEKLFF	.	TRBV18	TRBJ1-4	.	14
TGCGCCAGCAGACGTTGGACAGACACAGATACGCAGTATTTT	CASRRWTDTDTQYF	.	TRBV5-1	TRBJ2-3	.	14
TGTGCCAGCAGCCCCGGGACTAGCCTTAACACCGGGGAGCTGTTTTTT	CASSPGTSLNTGELFF	TRBD2	TRBV5-5	TRBJ2-2	.	16
TGTGCCAGCAGCTACCACCGGGGAGGAGACACAGATACGCAGTATTTT	CASSYHRGGDTDTQYF	.	TRBV7-9	TRBJ2-3	once	16
TGTGCCAGCAGCGCCTTAGCGGGAGGGCTCGAGCAGTACTTC	CASSALAGGLEQYF	TRBD2	TRBV5-4	TRBJ2-7	.	14
TGTGCCAGCATCGATCTCAGGGCTAGCTACGAGCAGTACTTC	CASIDLRASYEQYF	.	TRBV28	TRBJ2-7	once	14
TGTGCCAGCAGTGCACAGGGGCAGGATGGCTACACCTTC	CASSAQGQDGYTF	TRBD1	TRBV2	TRBJ1-2	.	13
TGCGCCAGCAGCCAAGAGGGCCTCCCACCAGAGAACATTCAGTACTTC	CASSQEGLPPENIQYF	.	TRBV4-3	TRBJ2-4	.	16
TGTGCCAGCAGTAGAACGGGACTAACCGCCAATGAGCAGTTCTTC	CASSRTGLTANEQFF	TRBD2	TRBV6-6	TRBJ2-1	.	15
TGTGCCAGTAGTATCTCGGCAGGTTCCTACGAGCAGTACTTC	CASSISAGSYEQYF	.	TRBV19	TRBJ2-7	once	14
TGTGCCAGCACCCAGATAGGACAGGGAGGCAATCAGCCCCAGCATTTT	CASTQIGQGGNQPQHF	TRBD1	TRBV28	TRBJ1-5	.	16
TGTGCCAGCAGTGAAGCCCAGGGGGACGCAGATACGCAGTATTTT	CASSEAQGDADTQYF	TRBD1	TRBV2	TRBJ2-3	once	15
TGTGCCAGCAGCTTAAGACTAGCGGGCCACTACGAGCAGTACTTC	CASSLRLAGHYEQYF	TRBD2	TRBV7-8	TRBJ2-7	.	15
TGTGCCAGCAGTCGGGGTAGCGGGGGATCCTACGAGCAGTACTTC	CASSRGSGGSYEQYF	TRBD2	TRBV6-1	TRBJ2-7	.	15
TGCGCCAGCAGCTTGCACAGGACGGTCGATGAGCAGTTCTTC	CASSLHRTVDEQFF	.	TRBV5-1	TRBJ2-1	.	14
TGTGCCAGCAGTACTAGCGGGTCAGCCTCCTACGAGCAGTACTTC	CASSTSGSASYEQYF	TRBD2	TRBV6-6	TRBJ2-7	.	15
TGCAGCGTTGAAGATGGGAGTTACGAGCAGTACTTC	CSVEDGSYEQYF	.	TRBV29-1	TRBJ2-7	.	12
TGTGCCAGTAGTCTCAGACTAGCGGGAGGGAGAGGATTGGAGACCCAGTACTTC	CASSLRLAGGRGLETQYF	TRBD2	TRBV19	TRBJ2-5	once	18
TGTGCCAGCAGCTATCACTACGAGCAGTACTTC	CASSYHYEQYF	.	TRBV2	TRBJ2-7	.	11
TGTGCCAGCAGCATTACAGGGGCGAACACCGGGGAGCTGTTTTTT	CASSITGANTGELFF	TRBD1	TRBV7-3	TRBJ2-2	.	15
TGTGCCAGCAGCAAAAGTCGCGCCCACGGGTTTAAACTGTTTTTT	CASSKSRAHGFKLFF	.	TRBV21-1	TRBJ1-4	.	15
TGTGCCAGTAAGTTTACCGCGCTCGGCTATGGCTACACCTTC	CASKFTALGYGYTF	.	TRBV6-1	TRBJ1-2	.	14
TGTGCCAGTAGTATGTGGGACAGGGCCTACCGTTTCGATGGCTACACCTTC	CASSMWDRAYRFDGYTF	TRBD1	TRBV19	TRBJ1-2	few	17
TGTGCCTGGAGGTATAACACCGGGGAGCTGTTTTTT	CAWRYNTGELFF	.	TRBV30	TRBJ2-2	.	12
TGTGCCAGTAGTATCCCAGGGCATGCTGGAAACACCATATATTTT	CASSIPGHAGNTIYF	.	TRBV19	TRBJ1-3	.	15
TGTGCCAGCAGTGAAGGAAACAGCCCCAATCAGCCCCAGCATTTT	CASSEGNSPNQPQHF	.	TRBV6-1	TRBJ1-5	.	15
TGTGCCAGCAGCTTAGGGACTAGCGGGGCCGAGCAGTACTTC	CASSLGTSGAEQYF	TRBD2	TRBV7-9	TRBJ2-7	few	14
TGTGCCAGCAGCCCGGTAACAGATACGCAGTATTTT	CASSPVTDTQYF	.	TRBV7-9	TRBJ2-3	.	12
TGCAGCGTTGATCGGCGGGGGCTATCCTACAATGAGCAGTTCTTC	CSVDRRGLSYNEQFF	.	TRBV29-1	TRBJ2-1	.	15
TGTGCCAGCAGCCCTGACACGTCTGGGGCCAACGTCCTGACTTTC	CASSPDTSGANVLTF	.	TRBV5-4	TRBJ2-6	.	15
TGTGCCAGCAGTTTATGGGGGGGGACCTACGAGCAGTACTTC	CASSLWGGTYEQYF	TRBD2	TRBV27	TRBJ2-7	.	14
TGTGCCAGCAGCTTGGGAGGGAGAACCTACGAGCAGTACTTC	CASSLGGRTYEQYF	TRBD2	TRBV7-8	TRBJ2-7	.	14
TGTGCCAGCTCACGGGACAGGGACGAAAAACTGTTTTTT	CASSRDRDEKLFF	TRBD1	TRBV18	TRBJ1-4	.	13
TGTGCCAGCAGCGGGGGGACAGGGGAAGACTACACCTTC	CASSGGTGEDYTF	TRBD1	TRBV9	TRBJ1-2	.	13
TGTGCCAGCAGTTCTACAGGGGGCACCTCCTACAATGAGCAGTTCTTC	CASSSTGGTSYNEQFF	TRBD1	TRBV27	TRBJ2-1	.	16
TGTGCCAGCAGCATCGACGGAGACTATGGCTACACCTTC	CASSIDGDYGYTF	.	TRBV5-4	TRBJ1-2	.	13
TGTGCCAGCAGTTACTCGTTCGGTTACGAGCAGTACTTC	CASSYSFGYEQYF	.	TRBV6-5	TRBJ2-7	.	13
TGTGCCAGCAGTGAGAACAGGGGGCATTACACAGATACGCAGTATTTT	CASSENRGHYTDTQYF	TRBD1	TRBV27	TRBJ2-3	.	16
TGCAGCGGAGAGGTCGGAAACACCATATATTTT	CSGEVGNTIYF	.	TRBV29-1	TRBJ1-3	.	11
TGTGCCAGCAGCCCCCGGAGGGCCGGGCAAGAGACCCAGTACTTC	CASSPRRAGQETQYF	.	TRBV9	TRBJ2-5	.	15
TGCGCCAGCAGCGCCCGACTAGTAGACAATGAGCAGTTCTTC	CASSARLVDNEQFF	.	TRBV4-1	TRBJ2-1	.	14